Following are 28 T cell receptor beta chains from one sample sequenced in a study of cytomegalovirus exposure and HLA in healthy donors. It was with 60 Vbeta and 13 Jbeta primers that the PCR ran. Clones were read by immunoSEQ multiplex PCR, and TCRdb kept only the in-frame ones, dropping some. The sample yields tens of thousands of clones, of which the top ten take up roughly 3.8%. The material sequenced was PBMCs. Receptor source: a female donor in good health and CMV-seropositive.

The rearrangement joins TRBV18 to TRBJ1-4; D is possibly TRBD1 (6 bases). In germline, CDR1 is KGHSH, CDR2 LQKENI. Trimming cost V 3 bases and J 4 bases, with 12 bases left between them. The CDR3 sequence is 15 residues long. CDR3 DNA: TGTGCCAGCTCACCTGACAGGCAGAGTAATGAAAAACTGTTTTTT. The encoded protein is CASSPDRQSNEKLFF.

The rearrangement uses TRBV18 and TRBJ2-7; 11 bases are a match to TRBD2. Germline CDR1 and CDR2: KGHSH and LQKENI. The ends lost 0 bases at V and 3 bases at J; junction bases unmatched: 4. The CDR3 covers 16 residues. CDR3 DNA sequence: TGTGCCAGCTCACCACCCCTAGCGGGAGGACGCTACGAGCAGTACTTC. This encodes CASSPPLAGGRYEQYF.

This chain connects TRBV18 to TRBJ1-1, with D perhaps matching TRBD1 (6 bases). Germline-derived CDR1 and CDR2 are KGHSH and LQKENI. The CDR3 contains 15 residues. Trimming left V 5 bases short and J 5 bases short, with 18 bases between. The CDR3: CASSEKQGGGTEAFF. In nucleotides, the CDR3 is TGTGCCAGCTCAGAAAAACAGGGAGGGGGGACTGAAGCTTTCTTT.

The rearrangement uses TRBV4-3 and TRBJ2-5; TRBD1 agrees at 8 bases. The CDR3 extends over 14 amino acids. The V and J ends lost 1 base and 5 bases, in that order; junction bases with no gene match: 3. The germline CDR1 and CDR2 sequences are LGHNA and YSLEER. The CDR3 reads CASSQGTGRETQYF. For the CDR3, the DNA is TGCGCCAGCAGCCAAGGGACAGGGAGGGAGACCCAGTACTTC.

The chain is built from TRBV19 and TRBJ1-5, with 10 bases aligning to TRBD1. The ends lost 6 bases at V and 0 bases at J; junction bases unmatched: 11. Germline assignment: CDR1 LNHDA and CDR2 SQIVND (reference sequence). The CDR3 sequence is 18 residues long. The CDR3 here is CASSLGTGVGYSNQPQHF. The CDR3 DNA sequence: TGTGCCAGTAGCCTAGGGACAGGGGTCGGCTATAGCAATCAGCCCCAGCATTTT.

J is TRBJ1-5 and V is TRBV18; 11 nucleotides agree with TRBD1. The CDR3 is 14 residues long. CDR1 and CDR2 (germline): KGHSH, LQKENI. J gave up 6 bases and V 3 bases, and 1 base lay outside the gene matches. CDR3 in amino acids: CASSPGTGGQPQHF. The CDR3 nucleotides read TGTGCCAGCTCACCCGGGACAGGGGGTCAGCCCCAGCATTTT.

The V and J genes are TRBV15 and TRBJ2-7, with 7 bases identical to TRBD1. The germline V gene has CDR1 LNHNV and CDR2 YYDKDF (reference sequence). V was pared by 5 bases and J by 3 bases, with 4 bases of the junction left unmatched. The CDR3 has 13 residues. The CDR3 DNA follows: TGTGCCACCAGCGGCCGGGACAGCTACGAGCAGTACTTC. Its protein is CATSGRDSYEQYF.

The rearrangement joins TRBV7-9 to TRBJ1-1; possibly TRBD1 for D (6 bases). The germline gives CDR1 SEHNR, CDR2 FQNEAQ (reference sequence). V lost 6 bases and J lost 10, with 15 bases in between. The CDR3 is made up of 12 amino acids. This CDR3 reads CASRPDSLRAFF. In DNA, the CDR3 is TGTGCCAGCAGGCCGGACAGCCTGCGAGCTTTCTTT.

The chain recombines TRBV7-8 with TRBJ1-2; TRBD1 might be the D (6 bases). Germline V gives CDR1 SGHVS, CDR2 FQNEAQ. Trimming took 1 base from V and 12 from J, leaving 15 bases between them. The CDR3 consists of 13 residues. CDR3 in amino acids: CASSLVSGAGDTF. DNA for the CDR3: TGTGCCAGCAGCTTAGTGTCAGGGGCCGGAGACACCTTC.

This chain links TRBV12-5 with TRBJ2-3, with D unclear. Germline CDR1 and CDR2: LGHNT and FRNRAP. The ends were cut back, 2 bases at V and 1 base at J, with 4 bases in the middle. CDR3 length: 13 amino acids. This CDR3 is CASGLSGTDTQYF. The CDR3 bases are TGTGCTAGTGGTTTGTCCGGCACAGATACGCAGTATTTT.

The V call is TRBV6-5, the J call TRBJ2-1, with TRBD2 matching 7 bases. This CDR3 spans 14 amino acids. Germline values: CDR1 MNHEY, CDR2 SVGAGI. With V trimmed by 4 bases and J by 9 bases, 9 bases remained unmatched. The CDR3 bases are TGTGCCAGCAGTTTTCGCGGGGGAGTTACTGAGCAGTTCTTC. It encodes CASSFRGGVTEQFF.

A note on this clone: One end of the junction varies from germline; a read error may be responsible. The chain links TRBV7-7 to TRBJ2-1, with a weak D call TRBD2 (5 bases). In germline, CDR1 is SSHAT, CDR2 FNYEAQ (reference sequence). This CDR3 contains 13 residues. The CDR3 sequence is CASSFSGNNEQFF. The CDR3 bases are TGTGCTAGCAGCTTTTCGGGGAACAATGAGCAGTTCTTC.

Comment on this clone: The junction differs from germline at one of its ends, possibly a read error. The V call is TRBV5-1, the J call TRBJ2-3, with 11 bases lining up with TRBD2. The CDR3 runs 18 residues. The germline V gene has CDR1 SGHRS and CDR2 YFSETQ. CDR3 sequence reads: CASQRLLAGVRGTDKQYF. DNA for the CDR3: TGCGCCAGCCAACGTCTACTAGCGGGAGTTAGAGGCACAGATAAGCAGTATTTT.

The V call is TRBV29-1, the J call TRBJ1-2; D gene uncertain. Germline assignment: CDR1 SQVTM and CDR2 ANQGSEA. CDR3 size: 15 residues. Trimming shortened V by 7 bases and J by 8 bases, and 26 bases separated the two germline ends. The CDR3 coding sequence is TGCAGCGCCCGAGGCGGGCCGGCGTCGGGTGGAGGCTACACCTTC. Translation: CSARGGPASGGGYTF. Full variable domain (remainder filled in from reference TRBV29-1 and TRBJ1-2): SAVISQKPSRDICQRGTSLTIQCQVDSQVTMMFWYRQQPGQSLTLIATANQGSEATYESGFVIDKFPISRPNLTFSTLTVSNMSPEDSSIYLCSARGGPASGGGYTFGSGTRLTVV.

The genes are TRBV6-5 and TRBJ1-2; 8 nucleotides line up with TRBD1. With V trimmed by 10 bases and J by 5 bases, 15 bases remained unmatched. The germline gives CDR1 MNHEY, CDR2 SVGAGI. The CDR3 loop spans 15 amino acids. As DNA, the CDR3 is TGTGCCACAACAAACCAAGACAGGGGAGGTTATGGCTACACCTTC. It codes for CATTNQDRGGYGYTF.

The gene calls are TRBV4-1 and TRBJ2-5; TRBD1 is a possible D gene (7 bases). Trimming cost V 2 bases and J 2 bases, with 12 bases left between them. CDR3 size: 15 residues. Looked up from germline, CDR1 is MGHRA and CDR2 is YSYEKL. The chain's CDR3 is CASSQPTGRQETQYF. The CDR3 DNA is TGCGCCAGCAGCCAACCGACAGGGAGGCAAGAGACCCAGTACTTC.

This sequence joins TRBV5-6 and TRBJ1-1; 8 positions match TRBD1. CDR1 and CDR2 from the germline V gene are SGHDT and YYEEEE. This CDR3 is 16 amino acids long. V shed 4 bases, J shed 5 bases, and the junction held 13 bases outside the gene matches. The CDR3 protein is CASSRSPQGARTEAFF. In DNA, the CDR3 is TGTGCCAGCAGCCGATCCCCCCAGGGGGCAAGGACTGAAGCTTTCTTT.

This sequence joins TRBV7-3 and TRBJ2-1, with 14 bases identical to TRBD2. CDR3 length: 16 amino acids. The germline V gene encodes CDR1 SGHTA and CDR2 FQGTGA. Unmatched junction bases numbered 9, after V lost 5 bases and J lost 9 bases. This CDR3 reads CASSNTGTSGGSEQFF. The CDR3 DNA is TGTGCCAGCAGCAATACCGGGACTAGCGGGGGAAGTGAGCAGTTCTTC. Together with reference TRBV7-3 and TRBJ2-1, the CDR3 gives the full variable domain: GAGVSQTPSNKVTEKGKYVELRCDPISGHTALYWYRQSLGQGPEFLIYFQGTGAADDSGLPNDRFFAVRPEGSVSTLKIQRTERGDSAVYLCASSNTGTSGGSEQFFGPGTRLTVL.

The chain has TRBV7-6 and TRBJ1-4; tentatively, D is TRBD1 (6 bases). Germline V CDR1 and CDR2: SGHVS, FNYEAQ. The CDR3 extends over 20 amino acids. V was trimmed by 4 bases and J by 4 bases, leaving 28 bases between them. The CDR3 bases are TGTGCCAGCAGCTCGATTGGGGCGGGGGCTCTGATGTTTGGTAATGAAAAACTGTTTTTT. Encoded protein: CASSSIGAGALMFGNEKLFF.

The gene calls are TRBV2 and TRBJ2-2, with D possibly being TRBD2 (6 bases). The length of the CDR3 is 16 residues. V was cut by 4 bases and J by 4 bases, with 16 bases left in between. The germline gives CDR1 SNHLY, CDR2 FYNNEI. The CDR3 DNA sequence: TGTGCCAGCAGTGTTTCAGCGGGCCACATCACCGGGGAGCTGTTTTTT. The encoded protein is CASSVSAGHITGELFF.

The chain links TRBV20-1 to TRBJ2-7; D gene unclear. This CDR3 is 11 amino acids long. Germline CDR1 is DFQATT and CDR2 is SNEGSKA (reference sequence). V was shortened by 1 base and J by 3 bases, with 4 bases between the two germline ends. The CDR3 region is CSARVSYEQYF. Here the CDR3 DNA reads TGCAGTGCTAGAGTCAGCTACGAGCAGTACTTC.

The chain is built from TRBV5-5 and TRBJ1-3; D may be TRBD1 (5 bases). The V gene's germline CDR1 is SGHKS and CDR2 YYEKEE (reference sequence). V was shortened by 0 bases and J by 4 bases, with 17 bases between the two germline ends. CDR3 length: 17 amino acids. This chain's CDR3 is CASSLVPSGGIGNTIYF. Here the CDR3 DNA reads TGTGCCAGCAGCTTGGTTCCGTCGGGGGGAATAGGAAACACCATATATTTT.

The chain links TRBV7-9 to TRBJ2-3, with 7 positions matching TRBD1. Germline V CDR1 and CDR2: SEHNR, FQNEAQ (reference sequence). The CDR3 has 16 amino acids. Unmatched junction bases numbered 8, after V lost 5 bases and J lost 0 bases. CDR3 sequence reads: CASSVYRGPSTDTQYF. CDR3 DNA: TGTGCCAGCAGCGTTTACAGGGGACCAAGCACAGATACGCAGTATTTT.

The genes are TRBV5-1 and TRBJ2-1; 7 positions match TRBD1. There are 15 residues in the CDR3. Looked up from germline, CDR1 is SGHRS and CDR2 is YFSETQ. The V segment lost 0 bases and the J segment 2 bases; nucleotides outside the gene matches: 2. The CDR3 here is CASSLEGTAYNEQFF. CDR3 bases: TGCGCCAGCAGCTTGGAGGGGACAGCCTACAATGAGCAGTTCTTC.

V usage is TRBV1 and J usage is TRBJ2-5; the table's TRBD2 call for D was not verified on the DNA. TRBV1 counts as a pseudogene. CDR3 length: 17 residues. DNA of the CDR3: TGCACCAGCAGCCAAGATTGCGCGGGAGGGCCGGGAGAGACCCAGTACTTC. It yields the protein CTSSQDCAGGPGETQYF.

The V gene is TRBV28, the J gene TRBJ2-7, with D perhaps TRBD2 (6 bases). Germline-derived CDR1 and CDR2 are MDHEN and SYDVKM. The length of the CDR3 is 14 residues. With 2 bases removed from V and 4 bases from J, the gap between germline ends came to 12 bases. Here the CDR3 DNA reads TGTGCCAGCAGTTTACTGGGACTTGCGTACGAGCAGTACTTC. Amino acids: CASSLLGLAYEQYF.

The rearrangement joins TRBV11-2 to TRBJ1-6, with TRBD1 matching over 9 bases. The CDR3 contains 16 residues. Per germline, CDR1 SGHAT and CDR2 FQNNGV. Losses at the gene ends were 5 bases for V and 8 bases for J; bases not matched to a gene: 10. The CDR3 loop reads CASSRIIQGADSPLHF. Written as DNA, the CDR3 is TGTGCCAGCAGCCGCATAATACAGGGGGCTGATTCACCCCTCCACTTT. The entire variable domain, with the rest obtained from reference TRBV11-2 and TRBJ1-6, is as follows: EAGVAQSPRYKIIEKRQSVAFWCNPISGHATLYWYQQILGQGPKLLIQFQNNGVVDDSQLPKDRFSAERLKGVDSTLKIQPAKLEDSAVYLCASSRIIQGADSPLHFGNGTRLTVT.

The chain uses TRBV6-5 and TRBJ1-2, with 10 bases lining up with TRBD1. The germline CDR1 and CDR2 sequences are MNHEY and SVGAGI. There are 15 residues in the CDR3. V gave up 5 bases and J gave up 4 bases; unmatched junction bases: 7. This CDR3 is CASSAGQGGVYGYTF. In DNA form, the CDR3 reads TGTGCCAGCAGTGCTGGACAGGGGGGAGTCTATGGCTACACCTTC.